This TCR beta chain was sequenced in a study of T-cell memory formation after mild COVID-19. Study conclusions and caveats: There was a balanced CD4/CD8 profile in clones contracting day 15 to 85, and later expanders leaned CD4+.

Worth noting for this clonotype: Its antigen is still unknown.

V shed 3 bases and J shed 1 base, with 10 bases lying between them. This CDR3 comprises 15 residues. Germline assignment: CDR1 MNHEY and CDR2 SVGAGI. TCRdb passed the 5' RACE reads through MiXCR, listing each CDR3 protein once. The data hold 300,000 to 400,000 distinct CDR3 sequences, with over 20% observed a single time. The source material was PBMCs or a T cell subset sorted from them (not recorded which). This chain links TRBV6-5 with TRBJ1-5; D remains unclear. The TCR sequence derives from an adult woman who had mild COVID-19 (a few samples of this study predate the infection). Cell type and time point are not known. Written as DNA, the CDR3 is TGTGCCAGCAGTTATTCAGGAGAGAGCAATCAGCCCCAGCATTTT. The encoded protein is CASSYSGESNQPQHF.